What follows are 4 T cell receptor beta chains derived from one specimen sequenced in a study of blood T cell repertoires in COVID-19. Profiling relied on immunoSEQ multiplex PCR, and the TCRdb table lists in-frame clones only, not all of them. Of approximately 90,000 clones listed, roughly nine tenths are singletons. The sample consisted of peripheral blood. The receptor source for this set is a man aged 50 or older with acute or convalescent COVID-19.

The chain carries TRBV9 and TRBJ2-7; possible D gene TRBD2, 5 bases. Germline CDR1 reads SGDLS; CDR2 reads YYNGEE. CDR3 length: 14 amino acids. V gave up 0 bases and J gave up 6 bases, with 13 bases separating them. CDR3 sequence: CASSVVPGEGEQYF. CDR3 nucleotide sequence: TGTGCCAGCAGCGTAGTCCCCGGCGAGGGCGAGCAGTACTTC.

The CDR3 loop reads CASSWQAGGYGYTF. In DNA, the CDR3 is TGTGCCAGCAGCTGGCAGGCCGGGGGCTATGGCTACACCTTC. This rearrangement joins TRBV7-2 to TRBJ1-2; tentative D call: TRBD1 (5 bases). The CDR3 has 14 amino acids. The V end lost 4 bases, the J end lost 4 bases, and 13 bases lay between the germline ends. Germline loops: CDR1 SGHTA, CDR2 FQGNSA.

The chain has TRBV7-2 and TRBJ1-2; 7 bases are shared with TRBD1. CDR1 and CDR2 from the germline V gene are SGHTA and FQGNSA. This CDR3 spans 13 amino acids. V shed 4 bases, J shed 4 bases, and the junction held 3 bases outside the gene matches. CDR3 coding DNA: TGTGCCAGCAGCTCGGGACAGCGCTATGGCTACACCTTC. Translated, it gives CASSSGQRYGYTF.

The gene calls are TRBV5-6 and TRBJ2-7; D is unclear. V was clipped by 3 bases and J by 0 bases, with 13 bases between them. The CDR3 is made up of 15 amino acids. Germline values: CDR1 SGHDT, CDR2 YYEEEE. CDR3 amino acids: CASSSIRYSSYEQYF. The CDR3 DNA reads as TGTGCCAGCAGCTCCATTCGGTACAGCTCCTACGAGCAGTACTTC.